This T cell receptor (beta chain) was recorded in a study of T cell responses to AZD1222 COVID-19 vaccine. V shed 2 bases and J 4 bases; nucleotides not matched to a gene: 4. CDR1 is SGHNT, CDR2 YENEEA, per germline. CDR3 size: 15 residues. Assay: immunoSEQ multiplex PCR; the TCRdb copy retains only in-frame clones and omits some. Of 100,000 to 120,000 clones listed, 88% were seen once; the top ten hold about 2.5%. This sequence originates from an adult in good health. The input for sequencing was peripheral blood, taken on day 0 of AZD1222 vaccination. This chain links TRBV11-3 with TRBJ2-1, with 8 bases that match TRBD2. CDR3 amino acids: CASSLTSGSYNEQFF. The CDR3 region has the DNA TGTGCCAGCAGCTTAACTAGCGGCTCATACAATGAGCAGTTCTTC. Together with reference TRBV11-3 and TRBJ2-1, the CDR3 gives the full variable domain: EAGVVQSPRYKIIEKKQPVAFWCNPISGHNTLYWYLQNLGQGPELLIRYENEEAVDDSQLPKDRFSAERLKGVDSTLKIQPAELGDSAVYLCASSLTSGSYNEQFFGPGTRLTVL.